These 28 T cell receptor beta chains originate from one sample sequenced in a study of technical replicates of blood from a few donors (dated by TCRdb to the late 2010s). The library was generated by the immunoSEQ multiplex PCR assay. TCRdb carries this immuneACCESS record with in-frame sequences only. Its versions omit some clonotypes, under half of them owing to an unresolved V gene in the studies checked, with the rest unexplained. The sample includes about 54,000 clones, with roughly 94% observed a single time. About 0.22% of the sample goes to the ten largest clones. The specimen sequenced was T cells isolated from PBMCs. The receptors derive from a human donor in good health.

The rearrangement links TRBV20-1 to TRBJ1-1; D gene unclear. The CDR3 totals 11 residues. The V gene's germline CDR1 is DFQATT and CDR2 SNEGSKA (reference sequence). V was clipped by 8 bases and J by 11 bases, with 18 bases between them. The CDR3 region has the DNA TGCAGTCCCTGGAGGAGGGAGACGGCTTTCTTT. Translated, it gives CSPWRRETAFF.

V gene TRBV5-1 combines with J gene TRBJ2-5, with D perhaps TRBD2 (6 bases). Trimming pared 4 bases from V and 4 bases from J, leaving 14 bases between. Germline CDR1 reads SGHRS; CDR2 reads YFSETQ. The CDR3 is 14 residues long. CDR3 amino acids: CASSPGGVGETQYF. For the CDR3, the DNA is TGCGCCAGCAGCCCGGGCGGGGTAGGAGAGACCCAGTACTTC.

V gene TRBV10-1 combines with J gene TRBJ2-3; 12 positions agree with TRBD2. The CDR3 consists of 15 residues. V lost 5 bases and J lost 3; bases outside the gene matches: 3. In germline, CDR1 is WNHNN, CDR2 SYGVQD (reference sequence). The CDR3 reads CASSPGLAGTDTQYF. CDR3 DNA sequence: TGCGCCAGCAGTCCAGGACTAGCGGGAACAGATACGCAGTATTTT.

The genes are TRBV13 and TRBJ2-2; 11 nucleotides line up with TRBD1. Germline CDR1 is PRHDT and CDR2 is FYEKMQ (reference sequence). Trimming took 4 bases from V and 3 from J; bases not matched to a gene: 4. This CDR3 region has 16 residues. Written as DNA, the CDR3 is TGTGCCAGCAGCTCTGGGACAGGGGGGTACACCGGGGAGCTGTTTTTT. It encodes CASSSGTGGYTGELFF.

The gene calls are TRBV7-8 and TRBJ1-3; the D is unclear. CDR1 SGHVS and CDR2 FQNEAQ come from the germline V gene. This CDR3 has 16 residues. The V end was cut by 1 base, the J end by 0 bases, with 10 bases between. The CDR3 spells CASSLVGRRSGNTIYF. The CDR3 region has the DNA TGTGCCAGCAGCTTAGTCGGTCGCCGCTCTGGAAACACCATATATTTT.

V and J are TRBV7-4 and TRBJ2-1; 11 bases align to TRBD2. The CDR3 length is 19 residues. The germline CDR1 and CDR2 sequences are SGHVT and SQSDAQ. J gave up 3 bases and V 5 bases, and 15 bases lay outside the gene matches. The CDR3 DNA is TGTGCCAGCAGCAAAGACCGTACAGGGACTAGCGGTCGCTACAATGAGCAGTTCTTC. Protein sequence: CASSKDRTGTSGRYNEQFF.

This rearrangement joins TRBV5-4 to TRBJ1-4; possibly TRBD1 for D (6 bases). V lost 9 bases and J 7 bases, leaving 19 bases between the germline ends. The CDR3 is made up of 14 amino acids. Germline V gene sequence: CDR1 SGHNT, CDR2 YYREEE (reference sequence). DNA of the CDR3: TGTGCCACCAAAGTTGGGGGCCGGGGTGAAAAACTGTTTTTT. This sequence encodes CATKVGGRGEKLFF.

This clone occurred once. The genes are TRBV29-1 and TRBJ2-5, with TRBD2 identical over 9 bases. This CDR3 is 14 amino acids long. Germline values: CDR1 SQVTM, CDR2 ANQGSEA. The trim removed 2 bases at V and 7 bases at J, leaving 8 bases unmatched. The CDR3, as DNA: TGCAGCGTTGAATCAAGCGGGAGGAGTGTGACCCAGTACTTC. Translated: CSVESSGRSVTQYF.

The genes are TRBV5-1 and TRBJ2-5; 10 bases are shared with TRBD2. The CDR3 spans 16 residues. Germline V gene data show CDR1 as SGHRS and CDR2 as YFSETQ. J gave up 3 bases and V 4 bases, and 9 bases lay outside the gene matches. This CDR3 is CASSGTVLAGEETQYF. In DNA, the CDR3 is TGCGCCAGCAGCGGGACTGTGCTAGCGGGAGAAGAGACCCAGTACTTC.

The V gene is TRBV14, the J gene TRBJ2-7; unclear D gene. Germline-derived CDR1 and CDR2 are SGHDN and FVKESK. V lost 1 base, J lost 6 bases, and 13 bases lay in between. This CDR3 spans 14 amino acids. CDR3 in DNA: TGTGCCAGCAGCCAAGTGGCAGGCTCCCTCGAGCAGTACTTC. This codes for CASSQVAGSLEQYF.

The CDR3 region has the DNA TGCAGCGCTCCGGGACAGGGCACAGATACGCAGTATTTT. Protein product: CSAPGQGTDTQYF. The chain carries TRBV29-1 and TRBJ2-3; 8 positions agree with TRBD1. Looked up from germline, CDR1 is SQVTM and CDR2 is ANQGSEA. The trim removed 7 bases at V and 1 base at J, leaving 4 bases unmatched. The CDR3 covers 13 residues.

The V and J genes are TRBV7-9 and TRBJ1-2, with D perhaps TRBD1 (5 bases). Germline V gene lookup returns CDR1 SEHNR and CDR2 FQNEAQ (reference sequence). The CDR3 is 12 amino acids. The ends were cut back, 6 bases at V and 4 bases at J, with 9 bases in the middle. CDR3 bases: TGTGCCAGCAGGCGACAGCTCTATGGCTACACCTTC. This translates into CASRRQLYGYTF.

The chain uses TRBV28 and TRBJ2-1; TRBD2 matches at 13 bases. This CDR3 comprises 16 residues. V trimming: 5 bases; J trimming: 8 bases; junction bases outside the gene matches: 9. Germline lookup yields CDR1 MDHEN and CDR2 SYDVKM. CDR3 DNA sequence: TGTGCCAGCAGTCCAAGAGGACTAGCGGGAGCGGATGAGCAGTTCTTC. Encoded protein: CASSPRGLAGADEQFF.

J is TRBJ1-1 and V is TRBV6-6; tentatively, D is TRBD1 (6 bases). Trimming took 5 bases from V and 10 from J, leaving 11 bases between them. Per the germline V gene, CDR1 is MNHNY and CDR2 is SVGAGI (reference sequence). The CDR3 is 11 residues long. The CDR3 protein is CASSQGPLAFF. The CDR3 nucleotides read TGTGCCAGCAGTCAGGGGCCTTTAGCTTTCTTT.

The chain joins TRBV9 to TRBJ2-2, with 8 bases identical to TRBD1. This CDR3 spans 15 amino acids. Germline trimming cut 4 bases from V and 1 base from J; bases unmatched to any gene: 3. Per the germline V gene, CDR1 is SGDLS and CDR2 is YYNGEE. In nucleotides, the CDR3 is TGTGCCAGCAGCCGGACAGGGAAGAACACCGGGGAGCTGTTTTTT. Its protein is CASSRTGKNTGELFF.

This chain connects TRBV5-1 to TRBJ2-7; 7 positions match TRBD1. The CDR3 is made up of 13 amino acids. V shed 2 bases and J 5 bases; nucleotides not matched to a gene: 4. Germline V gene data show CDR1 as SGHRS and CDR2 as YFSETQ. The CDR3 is CASSLDRDHEQYF. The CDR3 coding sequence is TGCGCCAGCAGCTTAGACAGGGACCACGAGCAGTACTTC.

CDR3 sequence: CASSLLLYLGQGGGDGTEAFF. The CDR3, as DNA: TGTGCCAGCAGCTTACTCTTGTATCTGGGACAGGGGGGAGGCGACGGCACTGAAGCTTTCTTT. The rearrangement uses TRBV13 and TRBJ1-1; 11 bases match TRBD1. Per germline, CDR1 PRHDT and CDR2 FYEKMQ (reference sequence). The J segment lost 4 bases and the V segment lost 2 bases, leaving 21 bases of the junction unmatched. The CDR3 runs 21 residues.

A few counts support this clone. The CDR3 here is CASSGGQLNTEAFF. As DNA, the CDR3 is TGTGCCAGCAGCGGGGGACAGTTAAACACTGAAGCTTTCTTT. This chain joins TRBV9 and TRBJ1-1, with 7 bases that match TRBD1. V lost 3 bases to trimming and J lost 2 bases; unmatched junction nucleotides: 4. The CDR3 runs 14 residues. The germline gives CDR1 SGDLS, CDR2 YYNGEE.

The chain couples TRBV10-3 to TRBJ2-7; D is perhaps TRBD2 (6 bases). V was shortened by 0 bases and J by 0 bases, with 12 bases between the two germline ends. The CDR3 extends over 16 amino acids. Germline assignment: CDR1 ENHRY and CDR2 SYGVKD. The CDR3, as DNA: TGTGCCATCAGTGAGTCGGTAGCGGAGCGCTCCTACGAGCAGTACTTC. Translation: CAISESVAERSYEQYF.

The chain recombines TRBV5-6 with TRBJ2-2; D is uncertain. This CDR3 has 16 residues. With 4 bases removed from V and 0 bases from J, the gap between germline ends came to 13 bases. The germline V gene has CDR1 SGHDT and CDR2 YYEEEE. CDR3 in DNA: TGTGCCAGCAGCAAACTCAGGTCGGCGAACACCGGGGAGCTGTTTTTT. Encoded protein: CASSKLRSANTGELFF. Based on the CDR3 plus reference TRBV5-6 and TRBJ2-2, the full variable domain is DAGVTQSPTHLIKTRGQQVTLRCSPKSGHDTVSWYQQALGQGPQFIFQYYEEEERQRGNFPDRFSGHQFPNYSSELNVNALLLGDSALYLCASSKLRSANTGELFFGEGSRLTVL.

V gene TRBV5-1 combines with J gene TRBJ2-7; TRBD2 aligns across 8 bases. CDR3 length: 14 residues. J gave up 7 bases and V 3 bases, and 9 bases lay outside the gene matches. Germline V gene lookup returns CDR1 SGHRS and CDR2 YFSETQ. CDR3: CASSYSGAPGEQYF. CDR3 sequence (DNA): TGCGCCAGCAGCTATAGCGGGGCCCCCGGGGAGCAGTACTTC.

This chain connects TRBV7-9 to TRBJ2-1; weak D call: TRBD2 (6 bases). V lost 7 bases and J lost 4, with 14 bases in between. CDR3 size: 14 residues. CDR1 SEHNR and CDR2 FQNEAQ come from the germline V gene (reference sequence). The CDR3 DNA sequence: TGTGCCAGCACTTCCGCTGGGACTTACAATGAGCAGTTCTTC. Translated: CASTSAGTYNEQFF.

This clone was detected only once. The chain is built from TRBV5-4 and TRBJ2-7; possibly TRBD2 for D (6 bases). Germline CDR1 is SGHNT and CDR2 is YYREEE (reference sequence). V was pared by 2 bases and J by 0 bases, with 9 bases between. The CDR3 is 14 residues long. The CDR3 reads CASSFFSGSYEQYF. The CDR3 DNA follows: TGTGCCAGCAGCTTCTTTAGCGGCTCCTACGAGCAGTACTTC. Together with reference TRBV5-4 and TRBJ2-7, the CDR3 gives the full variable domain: ETGVTQSPTHLIKTRGQQVTLRCSSQSGHNTVSWYQQALGQGPQFIFQYYREEENGRGNFPPRFSGLQFPNYSSELNVNALELDDSALYLCASSFFSGSYEQYFGPGTRLTVT.

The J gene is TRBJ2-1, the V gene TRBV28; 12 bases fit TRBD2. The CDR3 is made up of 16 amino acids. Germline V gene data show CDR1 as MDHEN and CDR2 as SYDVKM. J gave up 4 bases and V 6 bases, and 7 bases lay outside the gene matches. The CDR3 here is CASRGLAGLTYNEQFF. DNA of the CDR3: TGTGCCAGCAGAGGACTAGCGGGACTCACGTACAATGAGCAGTTCTTC. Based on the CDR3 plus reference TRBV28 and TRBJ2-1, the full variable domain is DVKVTQSSRYLVKRTGEKVFLECVQDMDHENMFWYRQDPGLGLRLIYFSYDVKMKEKGDIPEGYSVSREKKERFSLILESASTNQTSMYLCASRGLAGLTYNEQFFGPGTRLTVL.

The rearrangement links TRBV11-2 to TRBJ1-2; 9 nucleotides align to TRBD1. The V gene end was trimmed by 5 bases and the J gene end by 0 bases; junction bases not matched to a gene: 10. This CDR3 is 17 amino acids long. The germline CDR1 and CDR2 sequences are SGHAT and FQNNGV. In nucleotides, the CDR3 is TGTGCCAGCAGCGTAGCGGGACAGGGTACGGCTAACTATGGCTACACCTTC. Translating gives CASSVAGQGTANYGYTF.

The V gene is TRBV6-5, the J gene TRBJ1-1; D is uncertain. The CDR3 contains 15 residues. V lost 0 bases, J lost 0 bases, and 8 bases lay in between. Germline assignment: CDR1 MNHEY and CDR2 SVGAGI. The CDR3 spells CASSYSRAVNTEAFF. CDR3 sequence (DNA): TGTGCCAGCAGTTACTCGAGGGCCGTGAACACTGAAGCTTTCTTT.

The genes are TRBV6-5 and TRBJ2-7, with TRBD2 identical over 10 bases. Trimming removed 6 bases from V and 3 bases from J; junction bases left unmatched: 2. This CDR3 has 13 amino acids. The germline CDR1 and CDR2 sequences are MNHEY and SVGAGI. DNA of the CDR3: TGTGCCAGCAGGTTAGCGGGAGGCTACGAGCAGTACTTC. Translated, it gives CASRLAGGYEQYF.

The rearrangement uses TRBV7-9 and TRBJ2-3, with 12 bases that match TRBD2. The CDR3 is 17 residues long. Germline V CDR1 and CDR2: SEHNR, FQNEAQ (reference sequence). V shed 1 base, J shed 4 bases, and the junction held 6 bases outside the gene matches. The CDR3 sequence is CASSLGQTSGSSDTQYF. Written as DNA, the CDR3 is TGTGCCAGCAGCTTAGGGCAGACTAGCGGGAGTTCAGATACGCAGTATTTT.